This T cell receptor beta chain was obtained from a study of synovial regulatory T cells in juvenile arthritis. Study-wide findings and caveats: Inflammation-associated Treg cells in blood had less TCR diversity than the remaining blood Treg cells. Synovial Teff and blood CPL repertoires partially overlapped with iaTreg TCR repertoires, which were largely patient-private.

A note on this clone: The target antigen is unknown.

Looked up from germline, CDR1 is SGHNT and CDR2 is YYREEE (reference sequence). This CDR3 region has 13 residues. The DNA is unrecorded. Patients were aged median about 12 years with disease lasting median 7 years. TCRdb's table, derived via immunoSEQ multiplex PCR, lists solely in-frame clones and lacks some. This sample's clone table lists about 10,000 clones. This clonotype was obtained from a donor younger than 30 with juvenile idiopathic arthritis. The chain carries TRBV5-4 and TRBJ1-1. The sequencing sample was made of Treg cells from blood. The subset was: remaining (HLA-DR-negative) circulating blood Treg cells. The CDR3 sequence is CASSLWVEPEAFF. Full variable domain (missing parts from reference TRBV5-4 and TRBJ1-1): ETGVTQSPTHLIKTRGQQVTLRCSSQSGHNTVSWYQQALGQGPQFIFQYYREEENGRGNFPPRFSGLQFPNYSSELNVNALELDDSALYLCASSLWVEPEAFFGQGTRLTVV.